The present TCR beta chain was sequenced within a study of CXCR3-negative and CXCR3-positive naive CD8 T cells. On this clonotype: As yet, its antigen is unknown.

With UMI labels, 5' RACE was used to prepare the TRB cDNA libraries. With the 5' RACE reads reprocessed, TCRdb shows one record per CDR3 protein and no DNA. Listed are tens of thousands of distinct CDR3 sequences; roughly 0.99% falls within the top ten. This CDR3 has 11 amino acids. CDR1 is SGHRS, CDR2 YFSETQ, per germline. Study-level results: Memory cells diverged, while naive CXCR3-positive and CXCR3-negative cells had similar TRBV-TRBJ usage. Researchers report CXCR3 expression partially decreased after cryopreservation, with fresh PBMCs used in most assays.

V gene TRBV5-1 combines with J gene TRBJ1-1. The sequence came from a human donor in good health. Some clones in this sample may be carry-over from other donors' samples. The sequencing input was naive CXCR3- CD8+ T cells from blood. Stated subset: CD45RO-CCR7+CD27+CD95- naive CD8+ T cells lacking CXCR3 (TNR3-). The CDR3 region is CASRDLAEAFF.